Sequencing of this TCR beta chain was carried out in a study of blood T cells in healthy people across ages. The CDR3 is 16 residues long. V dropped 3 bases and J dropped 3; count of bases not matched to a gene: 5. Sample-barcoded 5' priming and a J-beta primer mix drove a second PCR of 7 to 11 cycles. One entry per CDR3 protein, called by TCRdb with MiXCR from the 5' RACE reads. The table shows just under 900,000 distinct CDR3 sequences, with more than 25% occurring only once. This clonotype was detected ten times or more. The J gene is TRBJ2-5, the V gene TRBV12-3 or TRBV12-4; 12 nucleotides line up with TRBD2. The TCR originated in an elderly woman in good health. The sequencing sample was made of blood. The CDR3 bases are TGTGCCAGCAGTTTGGCTAGCGGGGGGGCAAAAGAGACCCAGTACTTC. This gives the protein CASSLASGGAKETQYF.